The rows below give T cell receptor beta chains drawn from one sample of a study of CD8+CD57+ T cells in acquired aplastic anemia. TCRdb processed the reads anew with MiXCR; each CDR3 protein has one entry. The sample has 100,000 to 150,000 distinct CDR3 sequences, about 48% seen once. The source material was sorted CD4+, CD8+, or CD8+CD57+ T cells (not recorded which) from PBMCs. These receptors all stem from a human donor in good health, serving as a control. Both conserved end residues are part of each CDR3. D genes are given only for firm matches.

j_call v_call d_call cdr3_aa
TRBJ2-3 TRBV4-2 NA CASSQDRATYADTQYF
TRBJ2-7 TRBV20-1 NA CSARDWQDYEQYF
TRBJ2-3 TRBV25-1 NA CASAPARAPRTDTQYF
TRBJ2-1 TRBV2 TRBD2 CASRAERGPLNEQFF
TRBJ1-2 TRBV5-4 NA CASSSRQVYGYTF
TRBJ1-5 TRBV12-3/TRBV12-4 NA CASSLKGIGYQPQHF
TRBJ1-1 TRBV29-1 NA CSAGRILLNTEAFF
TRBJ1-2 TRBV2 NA CASSGGSYGYTF
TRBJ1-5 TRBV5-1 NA CASSLRGGEDQPQHF
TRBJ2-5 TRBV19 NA CASSIDLTPGTRETQYF
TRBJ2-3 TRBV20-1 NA CSAREGGDTQYF
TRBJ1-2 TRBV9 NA CASSPSGSYGYTF
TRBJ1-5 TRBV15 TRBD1 CATSRRTGGIQPQHF
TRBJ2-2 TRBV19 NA CASGSREVNTGELFF
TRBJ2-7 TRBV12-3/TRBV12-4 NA CASSPDNLYEQYF
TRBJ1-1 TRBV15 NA CATSRDWGANTEAFF
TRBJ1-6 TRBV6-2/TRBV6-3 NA CASSLTNSPLHF
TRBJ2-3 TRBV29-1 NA CSVAGGAGTDTQYF
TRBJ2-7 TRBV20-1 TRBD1 CSAEAPGTGLYEQYF
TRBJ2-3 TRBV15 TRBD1 CASSQGTGGADTQYF
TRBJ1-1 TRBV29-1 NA CSVGGEPEAFF
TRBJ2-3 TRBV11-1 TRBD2 CASSLPLAGGLHQPDTQYF
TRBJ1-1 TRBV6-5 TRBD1 CASSATGGGTEAFF
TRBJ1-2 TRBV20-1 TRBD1 CSARQGSNYGYTF
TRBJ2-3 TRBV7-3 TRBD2 CASSLTLLAGGLGTDTQYF
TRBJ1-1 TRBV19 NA CASQQGNTEAFF
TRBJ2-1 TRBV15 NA CATSPPTSGNEQFF
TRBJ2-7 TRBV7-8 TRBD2 CASSHLSGSYEQYF
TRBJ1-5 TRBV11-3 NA CASSLDQAQHF
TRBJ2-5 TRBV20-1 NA CSARDGGRLGETQYF
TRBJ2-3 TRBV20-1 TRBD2 CSASPGLAGGGSTDTQYF
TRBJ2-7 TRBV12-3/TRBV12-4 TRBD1 CASTLGQGAPYEQYF
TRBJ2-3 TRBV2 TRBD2 CASRDPGTSGSYTQYF
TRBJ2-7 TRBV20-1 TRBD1 CSAIAGTGADEQYF
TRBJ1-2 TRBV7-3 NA CASSLGQGGYTF
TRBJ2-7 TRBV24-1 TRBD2 CATSDSGLGSSYEQYF
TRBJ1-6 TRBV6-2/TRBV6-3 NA CASSSTTRQDSPLHF
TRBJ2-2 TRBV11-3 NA CASSWGRATGELFF
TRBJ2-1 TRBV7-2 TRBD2 CASSLERGGYNEQFF
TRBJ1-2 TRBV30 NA CAWRAGAHYGYTF
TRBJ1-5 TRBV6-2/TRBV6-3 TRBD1 CASSPWSGGNQPQHF
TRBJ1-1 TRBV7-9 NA CASSLNRDTEAFF
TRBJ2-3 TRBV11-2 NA CASSPRGAMSTDTQYF
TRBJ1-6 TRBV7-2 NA CASSPRGTTDGSPLHF
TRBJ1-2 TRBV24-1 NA CATSDLSDGYTF
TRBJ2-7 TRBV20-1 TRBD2 CSARDLRGGDYYEQYF
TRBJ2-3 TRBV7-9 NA CASSLGGAQGDF
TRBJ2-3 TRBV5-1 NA CASSDSRGSRDTQYF
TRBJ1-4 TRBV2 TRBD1 CASRDRTGGREKLFF
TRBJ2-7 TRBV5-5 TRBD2 CASSLSTSGGFRQYF
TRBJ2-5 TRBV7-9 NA CASSLPLQETQYF
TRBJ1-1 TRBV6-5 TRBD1 CASSWTGNTEAFF
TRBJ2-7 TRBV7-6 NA CASSSPPPGTHEQYF
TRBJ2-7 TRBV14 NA CASSAEGGAYEQYF
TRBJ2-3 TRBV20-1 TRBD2 CSATQDGRGGRGTDTQYF
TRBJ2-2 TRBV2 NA CASSWSNTGELFF
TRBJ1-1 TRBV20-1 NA CSARGNTEAFF
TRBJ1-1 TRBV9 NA CAGSFGANTEAFF
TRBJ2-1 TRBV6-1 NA CASSELWVGNEQFF